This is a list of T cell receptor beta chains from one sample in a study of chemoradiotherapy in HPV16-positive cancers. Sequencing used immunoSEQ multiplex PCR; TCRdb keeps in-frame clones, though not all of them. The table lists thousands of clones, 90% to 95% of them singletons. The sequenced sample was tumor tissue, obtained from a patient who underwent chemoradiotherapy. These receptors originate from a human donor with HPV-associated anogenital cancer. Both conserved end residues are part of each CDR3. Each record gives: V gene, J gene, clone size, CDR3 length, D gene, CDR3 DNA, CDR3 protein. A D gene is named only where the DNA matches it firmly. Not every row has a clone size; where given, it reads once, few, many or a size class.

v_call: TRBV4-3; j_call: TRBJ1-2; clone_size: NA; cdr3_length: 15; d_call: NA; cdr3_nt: TGCGCCAGCAGCCAAGATCCCGGGAGGGCGGATGGCTACACCTTC; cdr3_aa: CASSQDPGRADGYTF
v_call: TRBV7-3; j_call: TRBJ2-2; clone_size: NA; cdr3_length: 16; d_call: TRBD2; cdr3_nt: TGTGCCAGCAGCACCCCGGGACTAGCGACCGCCGGGGAGCTGTTTTTT; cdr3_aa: CASSTPGLATAGELFF
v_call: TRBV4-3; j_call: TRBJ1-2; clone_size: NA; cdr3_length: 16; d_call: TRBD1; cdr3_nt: TGCGCCAGCAGCCGCAACATCCGGGACAGTAACTATGGCTACACCTTC; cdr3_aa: CASSRNIRDSNYGYTF
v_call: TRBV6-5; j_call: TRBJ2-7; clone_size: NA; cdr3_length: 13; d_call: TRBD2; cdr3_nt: TGTGCCAGCAGGCGCGGGGGGGCCTACGAGCAGTACTTC; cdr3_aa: CASRRGGAYEQYF
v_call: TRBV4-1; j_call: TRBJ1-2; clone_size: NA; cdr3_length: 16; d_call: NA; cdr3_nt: TGCGCCAGCAGCCAAGAAGGCGGGGGCAGGGCGTACGGCTACACCTTC; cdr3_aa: CASSQEGGGRAYGYTF
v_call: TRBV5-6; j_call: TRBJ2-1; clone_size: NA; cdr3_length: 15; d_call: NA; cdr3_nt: TGTGCCAGCAGCTTGTGGACACTAACCTACAATGAGCAGTTCTTC; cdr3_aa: CASSLWTLTYNEQFF
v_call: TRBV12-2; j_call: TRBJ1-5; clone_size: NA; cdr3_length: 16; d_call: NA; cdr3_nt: TGTGCAAGTCGCTTAGCGGCAGGAGGAACAATCAGGCCCCAGCATTTT; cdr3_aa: CASRLAAGGTIRPQHF
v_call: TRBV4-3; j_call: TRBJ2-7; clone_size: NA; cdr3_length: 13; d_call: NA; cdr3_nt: TGCGCCAGCAGCCAAGACCCAGGGACAGAGCAGTACTTC; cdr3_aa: CASSQDPGTEQYF
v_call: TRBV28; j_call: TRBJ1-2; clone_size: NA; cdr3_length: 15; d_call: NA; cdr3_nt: TGTGCCAGCAGTCCAGTTCAGATTACTGTCTATGGCTACACCTTC; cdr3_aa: CASSPVQITVYGYTF
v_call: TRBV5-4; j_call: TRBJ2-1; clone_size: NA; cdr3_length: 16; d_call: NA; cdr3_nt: TGTGCCAGCAGCTTCGGGGGGGACAGGGTAGGCAATGAGCAGTTCTTC; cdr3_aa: CASSFGGDRVGNEQFF
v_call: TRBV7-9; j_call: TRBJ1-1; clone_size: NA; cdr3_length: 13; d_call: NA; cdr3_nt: TGTGCCAGCAGCTTAACGGGTGACACTGAAGCTTTCTTT; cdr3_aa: CASSLTGDTEAFF
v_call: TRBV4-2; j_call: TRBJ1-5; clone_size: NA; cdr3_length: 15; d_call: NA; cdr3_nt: TGTGCCAGCAGCCAAGACAAGGGGACTAATCAGCCCCAGCATTTT; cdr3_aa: CASSQDKGTNQPQHF
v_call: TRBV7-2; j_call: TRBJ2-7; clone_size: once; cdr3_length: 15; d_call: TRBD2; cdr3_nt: TGTGCCAGCAGCTCCGCACCGGGGGGGTCCTACGAGCAGTACTTC; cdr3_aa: CASSSAPGGSYEQYF
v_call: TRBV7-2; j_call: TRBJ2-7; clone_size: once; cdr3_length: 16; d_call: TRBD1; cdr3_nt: TGTGCCAGCAGCCGAGGAGGGACAGGGGAGGGCTACGAGCAGTACTTC; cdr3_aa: CASSRGGTGEGYEQYF
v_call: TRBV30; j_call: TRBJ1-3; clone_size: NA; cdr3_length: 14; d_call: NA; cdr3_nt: TGTGCCTGGAGTTGGGGCAGCCCTGGAAACACCATATATTTT; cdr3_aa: CAWSWGSPGNTIYF
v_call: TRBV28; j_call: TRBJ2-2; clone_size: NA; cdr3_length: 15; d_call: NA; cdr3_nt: TGTGCCAGCAGTTTGCGACAGTTATTCACCGGGGAGCTGTTTTTT; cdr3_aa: CASSLRQLFTGELFF
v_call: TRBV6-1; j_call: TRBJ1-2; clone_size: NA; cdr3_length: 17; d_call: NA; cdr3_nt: TGTGCCAGCAGTGAAGGTTCTTGGGGAGGCAGGGGAGCTGGCTACACCTTC; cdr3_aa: CASSEGSWGGRGAGYTF
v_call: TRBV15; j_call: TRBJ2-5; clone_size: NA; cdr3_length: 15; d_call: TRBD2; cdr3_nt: TGTGCCACCAGCAGAGATAAGCTAGCGGGGGGCACCCAGTACTTC; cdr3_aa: CATSRDKLAGGTQYF
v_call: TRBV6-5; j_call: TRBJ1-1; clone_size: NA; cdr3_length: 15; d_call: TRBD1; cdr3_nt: TGTGCCAGCAGTCTGGGGGACAGGAGGAACACTGAAGCTTTCTTT; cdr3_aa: CASSLGDRRNTEAFF
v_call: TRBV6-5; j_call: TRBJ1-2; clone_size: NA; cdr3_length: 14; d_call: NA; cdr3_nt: TGCGCCAGCCGCAAGACAGTTTCTAACTATGGCTACACCTTC; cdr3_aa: CASRKTVSNYGYTF
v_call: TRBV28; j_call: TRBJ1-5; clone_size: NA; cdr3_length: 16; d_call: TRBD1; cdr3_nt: TGTGCCAGCAGTACCACCGGGACAGGGTTCGGTCAGCCCCAGCATTTT; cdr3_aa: CASSTTGTGFGQPQHF
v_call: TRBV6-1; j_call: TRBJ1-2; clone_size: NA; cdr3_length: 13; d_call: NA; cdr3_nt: TGTGCCAGCACGGGACAACAGAACTATGGCTACACCTTC; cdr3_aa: CASTGQQNYGYTF
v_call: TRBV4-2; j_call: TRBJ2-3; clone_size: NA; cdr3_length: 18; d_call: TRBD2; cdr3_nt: TGTGCCAGCAGCCGGAATCCGGGACTAGCGGGGGGCCACGATACGCAGTATTTT; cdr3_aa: CASSRNPGLAGGHDTQYF
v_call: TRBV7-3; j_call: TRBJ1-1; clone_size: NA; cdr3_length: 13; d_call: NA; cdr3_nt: TGTGCCAGCAGCTTATCCAGAAACACTGAAGCTTTCTTT; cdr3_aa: CASSLSRNTEAFF
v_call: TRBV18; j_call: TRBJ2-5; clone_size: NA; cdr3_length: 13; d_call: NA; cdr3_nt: TGTGCCAGCTCACGCTCCACTCAAGAGACCCAGTACTTC; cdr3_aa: CASSRSTQETQYF
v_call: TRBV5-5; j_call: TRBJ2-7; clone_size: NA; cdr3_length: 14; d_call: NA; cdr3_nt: TGTGCCAGCAGCTTGGGGACAACCTCCTACGAGCAGTACTTC; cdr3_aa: CASSLGTTSYEQYF
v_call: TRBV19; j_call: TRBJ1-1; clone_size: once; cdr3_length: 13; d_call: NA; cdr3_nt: TGTGCCAGCAATCGGGGGGGGAACACTGAAGCTTTCTTT; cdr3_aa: CASNRGGNTEAFF
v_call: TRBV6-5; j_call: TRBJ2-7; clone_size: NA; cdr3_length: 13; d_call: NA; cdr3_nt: TGTGCCAGCAGTTACGACAGACTCTACGAGCAGTACTTC; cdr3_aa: CASSYDRLYEQYF
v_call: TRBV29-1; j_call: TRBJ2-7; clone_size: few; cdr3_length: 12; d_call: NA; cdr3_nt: TGCAGCACCCGAACGGCCTCCTACGAGCAGTACTTC; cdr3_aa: CSTRTASYEQYF
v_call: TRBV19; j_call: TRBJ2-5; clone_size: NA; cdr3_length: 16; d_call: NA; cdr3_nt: TGTGCCAGTAGTATAGCAGGTTCGGCCCCACAAGAGACCCAGTACTTC; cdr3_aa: CASSIAGSAPQETQYF
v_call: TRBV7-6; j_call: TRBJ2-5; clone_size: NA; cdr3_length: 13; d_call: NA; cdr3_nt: TGTGCCAGCAGCTTTGGTGGGGCCGAGACCCAGTACTTC; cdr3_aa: CASSFGGAETQYF
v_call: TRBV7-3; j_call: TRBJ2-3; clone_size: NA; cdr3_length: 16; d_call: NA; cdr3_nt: TGTGCCAGCAGCTTAATGCCGGGGGCCCACACAGATACGCAGTATTTT; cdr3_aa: CASSLMPGAHTDTQYF
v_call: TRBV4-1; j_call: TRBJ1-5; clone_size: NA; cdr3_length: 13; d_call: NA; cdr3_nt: TGCGCCAGCAGCCAAGATTTGAGTCAGCCCCAGCATTTT; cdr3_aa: CASSQDLSQPQHF
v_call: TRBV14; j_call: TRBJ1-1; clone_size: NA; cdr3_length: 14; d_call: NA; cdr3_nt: TGTGCCAGCAGCCATACCGGGCTACGAATCCCAGCTTTCTTT; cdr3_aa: CASSHTGLRIPAFF
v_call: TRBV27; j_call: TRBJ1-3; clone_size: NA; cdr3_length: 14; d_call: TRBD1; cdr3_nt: TGTGCCAGCAGTTTGACAGGGCCTGGAAACACCATATATTTT; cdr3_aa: CASSLTGPGNTIYF
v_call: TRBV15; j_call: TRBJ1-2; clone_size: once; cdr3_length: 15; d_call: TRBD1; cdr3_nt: TGTGCCACCAGCAGAGCGGGACAGCTCAGCTATGGCTACACCTTC; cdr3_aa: CATSRAGQLSYGYTF
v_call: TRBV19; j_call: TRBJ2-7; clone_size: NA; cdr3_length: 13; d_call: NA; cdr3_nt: TGTGCCAGTAGTATCGCCAGTACCTACGAGCAGTACTTC; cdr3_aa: CASSIASTYEQYF
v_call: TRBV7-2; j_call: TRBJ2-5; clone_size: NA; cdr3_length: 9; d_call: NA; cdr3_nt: TGTGCCAGCAGGGGTACCCAGTACTTC; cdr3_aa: CASRGTQYF
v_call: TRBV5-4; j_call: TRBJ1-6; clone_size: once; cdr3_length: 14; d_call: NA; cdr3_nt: TGTGCCAGCAGCTTGGATACAGGGAATTCACCCCTCCACTTT; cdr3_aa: CASSLDTGNSPLHF
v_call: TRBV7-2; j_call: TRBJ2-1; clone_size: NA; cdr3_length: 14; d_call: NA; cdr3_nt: TGTGCCAGCAGCTTAGCTCGACCTAACAATGAGCAGTTCTTC; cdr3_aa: CASSLARPNNEQFF